Below are 27 T cell receptor beta chains sequenced from a single sample in a study of CD8 T cells in Susac syndrome. The RNA, about 0.45 to 1 ug, was put through reverse transcription using random hexamers. TCRdb re-analysed the immunoSEQ multiplex PCR reads in MiXCR, keeping a single row per CDR3 protein. The sample lists 180,000 or so distinct CDR3 sequences; about 95% were seen once. The specimen was CD4+ T cells from PBMCs. The source is a human donor with multiple sclerosis.

V is TRBV14 and J is TRBJ2-7; the D is unclear. Germline V gives CDR1 SGHDN, CDR2 FVKESK. Trimming took off 3 bases at V and 7 bases at J, with 13 bases between the two ends. The CDR3 consists of 13 residues. The CDR3 sequence is CASSQLIAGEQYF. Here the CDR3 DNA reads TGTGCCAGCAGCCAGCTGATCGCTGGGGAGCAGTACTTC.

In DNA form, the CDR3 reads TGTGCCAGCTCAGCCTCGACAGGGAGCAATCAGCCCCAGCATTTT. Residues: CASSASTGSNQPQHF. V and J are TRBV18 and TRBJ1-5, with 7 bases that match TRBD1. V was clipped by 5 bases and J by 1 base; unmatched bases: 5. The CDR3 is made up of 15 amino acids. Germline loops: CDR1 KGHSH, CDR2 LQKENI.

This clonotype occurred once. CDR3 DNA: TGCGCCAGCAGCTCGGACGGTTCTAATGAAAAACTGTTTTTT. Protein product: CASSSDGSNEKLFF. V gene TRBV5-1 combines with J gene TRBJ1-4; D call uncertain. The germline V and J ends were trimmed by 3 bases and 3 bases, with 9 bases remaining between them. Germline V gene sequence: CDR1 SGHRS, CDR2 YFSETQ. This CDR3 is 14 amino acids long.

The chain has TRBV3-1 and TRBJ2-2, with TRBD2 as a possible D gene (6 bases). The germline CDR1 and CDR2 sequences are LGHDT and YNNKEL (reference sequence). The CDR3 sequence is 16 residues long. The germline V and J ends were trimmed by 1 base and 5 bases, with 14 bases remaining between them. CDR3 loop: CASSQGLGGSTGELFF. In nucleotides, the CDR3 is TGTGCCAGCAGCCAAGGTTTGGGGGGATCAACCGGGGAGCTGTTTTTT.

This CDR3 reads CSARVPNGNQPQHF. The DNA for the CDR3 is TGCAGTGCTAGAGTTCCTAACGGCAATCAGCCCCAGCATTTT. The chain recombines TRBV20-1 with TRBJ1-5; D not certain. Trimming removed 1 base at V and 2 bases at J, with 9 bases between. Per germline, CDR1 DFQATT and CDR2 SNEGSKA (reference sequence). The CDR3 covers 14 residues.

The chain combines TRBV20-1 with TRBJ1-3; D remains ambiguous. The CDR3 has 12 amino acids. The V gene lost 5 bases and the J gene lost 3 bases, with 8 bases spanning the gap. Germline V gene sequence: CDR1 DFQATT, CDR2 SNEGSKA (reference sequence). The CDR3 nucleotides read TGCAGTGCTCTCGGGCTTGGAAACACCATATATTTT. This encodes CSALGLGNTIYF.

This chain uses TRBV20-1 with TRBJ2-7, with a tentative D call TRBD1 (8 bases). Germline CDR1 is DFQATT and CDR2 is SNEGSKA (reference sequence). This CDR3 has 15 amino acids. The V gene lost 6 bases and the J gene lost 2 bases, with 20 bases spanning the gap. The CDR3 region is CSATWGGQATYEQYF. CDR3 DNA sequence: TGCAGTGCCACCTGGGGGGGACAGGCAACCTACGAGCAGTACTTC.

A single count supports this clonotype. The chain combines TRBV29-1 with TRBJ2-1; 8 bases map to TRBD1. CDR1 is SQVTM, CDR2 ANQGSEA, per germline. V lost 4 bases, J lost 7 bases, and 6 bases stayed unmatched. The CDR3 length is 13 residues. CDR3 sequence: CSVADQGANEQFF. CDR3 nucleotides: TGCAGCGTTGCGGATCAGGGGGCGAATGAGCAGTTCTTC.

The chain recombines TRBV6-1 with TRBJ2-1; 14 bases align to TRBD2. V shed 6 bases, J shed 6 bases, and the junction held 7 bases outside the gene matches. Germline values: CDR1 MNHNS, CDR2 SASEGT. This CDR3 is built from 16 residues. DNA of the CDR3: TGTGCCAGCAGCTTGACCGGGACTAGCGGGAGCAATGAGCAGTTCTTC. Its protein is CASSLTGTSGSNEQFF.

The chain has TRBV20-1 and TRBJ2-1, with D possibly TRBD2 on 6 matching bases. V lost 3 bases and J lost 8, with 8 bases in between. The CDR3 sequence is 11 residues long. CDR1 and CDR2 from the germline V gene are DFQATT and SNEGSKA (reference sequence). The DNA of the CDR3 is TGCAGTGCTAGCGGGAGAGATGAGCAGTTCTTC. Protein: CSASGRDEQFF.

The J gene is TRBJ2-1, the V gene TRBV27, with D unresolved. The CDR3 totals 12 residues. Germline values: CDR1 MNHEY, CDR2 SMNVEV (reference sequence). The V end was cut by 5 bases, the J end by 9 bases, with 11 bases between. CDR3: CASSILYGEQFF. In DNA, the CDR3 is TGTGCCAGCAGTATCCTCTACGGTGAGCAGTTCTTC.

The rearrangement joins TRBV7-9 to TRBJ2-7; 10 bases match TRBD2. Germline CDR1 SEHNR, CDR2 FQNEAQ (reference sequence). The CDR3 extends over 16 amino acids. V trimming: 0 bases; J trimming: 6 bases; junction bases outside the gene matches: 8. CDR3 coding DNA: TGTGCCAGCAGCTTAGCGGGGTCTAGCGGGAGTGTCGAGCAGTACTTC. This translates into CASSLAGSSGSVEQYF.

The chain uses TRBV29-1 and TRBJ2-4; D is unclear. CDR3 length: 13 residues. The germline gives CDR1 SQVTM, CDR2 ANQGSEA. V gave up 5 bases and J gave up 0 bases, with 8 bases separating them. The DNA of the CDR3 is TGCAGCGTTTTCTACCCAGCCAAAAACATTCAGTACTTC. This translates into CSVFYPAKNIQYF.

This clonotype was seen once. This chain connects TRBV20-1 to TRBJ1-6; D gene uncertain. Deletions cut 0 bases from V and 19 bases from J, with 13 bases between. The CDR3 consists of 11 residues. Germline-derived CDR1 and CDR2 are DFQATT and SNEGSKA (reference sequence). CDR3 amino acids: CSARDNVVGHF. CDR3 sequence (DNA): TGCAGTGCTAGAGATAACGTTGTAGGACACTTT.

The gene calls are TRBV3-1 and TRBJ1-5; 10 bases fit TRBD1. In germline, CDR1 is LGHDT, CDR2 YNNKEL (reference sequence). Losses at the gene ends were 2 bases for V and 5 bases for J; bases not matched to a gene: 6. The CDR3 spans 16 residues. The CDR3 loop is CASSQYTGQGYQPQHF. In nucleotides, the CDR3 is TGTGCCAGCAGCCAATATACGGGACAGGGGTATCAGCCCCAGCATTTT.

The chain recombines TRBV5-6 with TRBJ2-2; 7 nucleotides align to TRBD2. Per germline, CDR1 SGHDT and CDR2 YYEEEE. CDR3 length: 15 amino acids. V lost 5 bases and J lost 5; bases outside the gene matches: 9. The CDR3 DNA reads TGTGCCAGCAGGCTGGGGGAGGGCTGGACCGGGGAGCTGTTTTTT. This sequence encodes CASRLGEGWTGELFF.

J is TRBJ2-7 and V is TRBV4-1; 8 positions match TRBD1. This CDR3 has 15 residues. J gave up 2 bases and V 4 bases, and 7 bases lay outside the gene matches. Per the germline V gene, CDR1 is MGHRA and CDR2 is YSYEKL. The CDR3 nucleotides are TGCGCCAGCAGCCGGGACGGGACAGGAACCTACGAGCAGTACTTC. It specifies CASSRDGTGTYEQYF.

The V call is TRBV2, the J call TRBJ2-1; no definite D call. The CDR3 is 14 amino acids. With 3 bases removed from V and 5 bases from J, the gap between germline ends came to 11 bases. Germline-derived CDR1 and CDR2 are SNHLY and FYNNEI. The CDR3 reads CASSERFLDNEQFF. CDR3 coding DNA: TGTGCCAGCAGTGAGCGTTTTCTGGACAATGAGCAGTTCTTC. Filled out from reference TRBV2 and TRBJ2-1, the complete variable domain reads EPEVTQTPSHQVTQMGQEVILRCVPISNHLYFYWYRQILGQKVEFLVSFYNNEISEKSEIFDDQFSVERPDGSNFTLKIRSTKLEDSAMYFCASSERFLDNEQFFGPGTRLTVL.

The genes are TRBV29-1 and TRBJ2-7, with D hard to call. The CDR3 loop spans 9 amino acids. Trimming pared 4 bases from V and 7 bases from J, leaving 5 bases between. Germline V gene lookup returns CDR1 SQVTM and CDR2 ANQGSEA. CDR3 DNA: TGCAGCGTTGGTCGGGAGCAGTACTTC. It codes for CSVGREQYF.

The chain couples TRBV14 to TRBJ2-2, with D possibly TRBD1 on 5 matching bases. Trimming removed 4 bases from V and 2 bases from J, with 8 bases in between. CDR1 and CDR2 from the germline V gene are SGHDN and FVKESK. This CDR3 is 14 amino acids long. CDR3 coding DNA: TGTGCCAGCAGCCGACAGCTAAACACCGGGGAGCTGTTTTTT. It specifies CASSRQLNTGELFF.

The chain carries TRBV27 and TRBJ2-5; 7 nucleotides agree with TRBD1. Germline lookup yields CDR1 MNHEY and CDR2 SMNVEV (reference sequence). This CDR3 contains 14 residues. V trimming: 2 bases; J trimming: 4 bases; junction bases outside the gene matches: 4. The CDR3 DNA follows: TGTGCCAGCAGTTTAAGAAACAGGGGAGAGACCCAGTACTTC. It translates to CASSLRNRGETQYF.

The chain employs TRBV12-3 or TRBV12-4 and TRBJ2-5; D may be TRBD1 or TRBD2 (5 bases each). V was trimmed by 6 bases and J by 5 bases, leaving 16 bases between them. The length of the CDR3 is 14 residues. DNA for the CDR3: TGTGCCAGCAGATCGGGGACCCTAGAGGAGACCCAGTACTTC. Translating gives CASRSGTLEETQYF.

The CDR3 DNA follows: TGCGCCAGCAGCCCAGGACAGGGAAGGACCGAGCAGTACTTC. Translation: CASSPGQGRTEQYF. J is TRBJ2-7 and V is TRBV5-1, with 8 bases fitting TRBD1. Germline trimming cut 4 bases from V and 6 bases from J; bases unmatched to any gene: 9. CDR3 size: 14 residues. The germline CDR1 and CDR2 sequences are SGHRS and YFSETQ.

The V and J genes are TRBV2 and TRBJ1-2, with 7 nucleotides matching TRBD1. J gave up 2 bases and V 8 bases, and 2 bases lay outside the gene matches. This CDR3 has 12 amino acids. Germline V gives CDR1 SNHLY, CDR2 FYNNEI. The CDR3 spells CASDRENYGYTF. The CDR3 nucleotides are TGTGCCAGCGACAGGGAGAACTATGGCTACACCTTC.

This chain joins TRBV27 and TRBJ1-2; D remains ambiguous. CDR3 length: 13 residues. From germline, CDR1 is MNHEY and CDR2 SMNVEV (reference sequence). Deletions cut 1 base from V and 8 bases from J, with 11 bases between. DNA for the CDR3: TGTGCCAGCAGTTTATTCCGGGATGTGGGCTACACCTTC. It specifies CASSLFRDVGYTF.

With respect to this clonotype: A read error may account for a junction end that differs from germline. The chain links TRBV5-1 to TRBJ2-5; 10 bases match TRBD1. Germline-derived CDR1 and CDR2 are SGHRS and YFSETQ. The CDR3 has 13 amino acids. The CDR3 nucleotides read TGTGCCAGCAGCGCGGGACAGGGGGAGACCCAGTACTTC. It translates to CASSAGQGETQYF.

V usage is TRBV20-1 and J usage is TRBJ1-2, with D hard to call. This CDR3 has 12 residues. CDR1 and CDR2 (germline): DFQATT, SNEGSKA (reference sequence). Deletions cut 8 bases from V and 3 bases from J, with 13 bases between. The CDR3 spells CSPGSSHYGYTF. CDR3 DNA sequence: TGCAGTCCTGGGTCTAGCCACTATGGCTACACCTTC.